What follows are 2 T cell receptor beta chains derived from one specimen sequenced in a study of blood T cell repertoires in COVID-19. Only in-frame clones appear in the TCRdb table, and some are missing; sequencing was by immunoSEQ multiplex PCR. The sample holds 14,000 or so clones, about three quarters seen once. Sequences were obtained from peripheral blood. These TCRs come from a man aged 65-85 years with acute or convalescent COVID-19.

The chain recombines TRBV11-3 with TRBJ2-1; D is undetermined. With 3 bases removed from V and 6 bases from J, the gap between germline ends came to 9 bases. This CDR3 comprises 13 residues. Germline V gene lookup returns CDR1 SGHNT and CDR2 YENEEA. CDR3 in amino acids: CASSLTTGNEQFF. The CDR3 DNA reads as TGTGCCAGCAGCTTGACGACGGGCAATGAGCAGTTCTTC. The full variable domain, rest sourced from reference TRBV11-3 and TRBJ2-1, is EAGVVQSPRYKIIEKKQPVAFWCNPISGHNTLYWYLQNLGQGPELLIRYENEEAVDDSQLPKDRFSAERLKGVDSTLKIQPAELGDSAVYLCASSLTTGNEQFFGPGTRLTVL.

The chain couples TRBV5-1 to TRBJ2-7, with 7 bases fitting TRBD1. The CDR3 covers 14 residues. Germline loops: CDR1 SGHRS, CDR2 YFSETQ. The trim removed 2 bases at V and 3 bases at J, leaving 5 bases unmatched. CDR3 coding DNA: TGCGCCAGCAGCTTAAGGGACAGCCTCTACGAGCAGTACTTC. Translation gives CASSLRDSLYEQYF.